What follows are 14 T cell receptor beta chains derived from one specimen sequenced in a study of cytomegalovirus exposure and HLA in healthy donors. In the PCR, 60 Vbeta and 13 Jbeta primers were used. Method: immunoSEQ multiplex PCR; TCRdb's copy keeps in-frame clones and lacks some. Of 120,000 to 150,000 clones in the sample, 73% were seen once. Sequenced sample: PBMCs. The receptor set was obtained from a woman younger than 35 in good health and CMV-seronegative.

The chain has TRBV7-2 and TRBJ2-1; maybe TRBD1 (6 bases). Trimming removed 5 bases at V and 0 bases at J, with 17 bases between. Germline V lookup: CDR1 SGHTA, CDR2 FQGNSA. This CDR3 contains 17 residues. In nucleotides, the CDR3 is TGTGCCAGCAGCCGAGAAACGTGGGACATCTCCTACAATGAGCAGTTCTTC. Its protein product is CASSRETWDISYNEQFF.

The chain combines TRBV7-8 with TRBJ1-2, with 7 bases fitting TRBD1. V gave up 4 bases and J gave up 1 base; unmatched junction bases: 3. Germline V lookup: CDR1 SGHVS, CDR2 FQNEAQ. The CDR3 is made up of 14 amino acids. The CDR3 sequence is CASSSTGVNYGYTF. The DNA for the CDR3 is TGTGCCAGCAGCTCTACAGGGGTTAACTATGGCTACACCTTC.

The chain links TRBV9 to TRBJ1-3; D uncertain. The V end lost 1 base, the J end lost 0 bases, and 8 bases lay between the germline ends. Germline CDR1 reads SGDLS; CDR2 reads YYNGEE. The CDR3 totals 15 residues. The CDR3 spells CASSVQEASGNTIYF. For the CDR3, the DNA is TGTGCCAGCAGCGTACAGGAAGCCTCTGGAAACACCATATATTTT. Full variable domain (outside the CDR3, taken from reference TRBV9 and TRBJ1-3): DSGVTQTPKHLITATGQRVTLRCSPRSGDLSVYWYQQSLDQGLQFLIQYYNGEERAKGNILERFSAQQFPDLHSELNLSSLELGDSALYFCASSVQEASGNTIYFGEGSWLTVV.

The chain is built from TRBV7-8 and TRBJ2-1; TRBD2 aligns across 13 bases. The trim removed 8 bases at V and 3 bases at J, leaving 7 bases unmatched. The germline V gene has CDR1 SGHVS and CDR2 FQNEAQ. There are 16 residues in the CDR3. This CDR3 is CASQGTSGTYYNEQFF. DNA for the CDR3: TGTGCCAGCCAAGGGACTAGCGGGACGTACTACAATGAGCAGTTCTTC.

This clone was seen only a few times. This rearrangement joins TRBV2 to TRBJ1-3, with 7 nucleotides matching TRBD1. The V and J ends lost 9 bases and 0 bases, in that order; junction bases with no gene match: 5. Germline V CDR1 and CDR2: SNHLY, FYNNEI. This CDR3 region has 14 residues. CDR3 DNA sequence: TGTGCCAGTAGCGGGACAGACTCTGGAAACACCATATATTTT. This encodes CASSGTDSGNTIYF.

The chain links TRBV13 to TRBJ1-2; 8 bases agree with TRBD1. The germline V gene has CDR1 PRHDT and CDR2 FYEKMQ (reference sequence). V shed 11 bases and J 4 bases; nucleotides not matched to a gene: 9. The CDR3 is made up of 13 amino acids. Here the CDR3 reads CASQGVRGYGYTF. As DNA, the CDR3 is TGTGCCTCACAGGGGGTTAGGGGCTATGGCTACACCTTC.

The V and J genes are TRBV28 and TRBJ1-1; D is uncertain. The CDR3 covers 12 residues. Germline-derived CDR1 and CDR2 are MDHEN and SYDVKM. V gave up 2 bases and J gave up 6 bases, with 7 bases separating them. The DNA for the CDR3 is TGTGCCAGCAGTTTACGGGGTCCTGAAGCTTTCTTT. Protein sequence: CASSLRGPEAFF.

The chain couples TRBV6-1 to TRBJ2-7; 8 positions agree with TRBD1. There are 15 residues in the CDR3. From germline, CDR1 is MNHNS and CDR2 SASEGT. The J segment lost 3 bases and the V segment lost 7 bases, leaving 11 bases of the junction unmatched. The CDR3 is CASNPDREKNYEQYV. Here the CDR3 DNA reads TGTGCCAGCAACCCGGACAGGGAGAAAAACTACGAGCAGTACGTC.

In this sample, this clone turned up a few times. The chain joins TRBV7-2 to TRBJ2-4, with TRBD1 as a possible D gene (6 bases). The germline gives CDR1 SGHTA, CDR2 FQGNSA. V lost 5 bases to trimming and J lost 6 bases, with 14 bases between them. The CDR3 is 14 amino acids. This CDR3 reads CASSTQGPPNIQYF. In DNA form, the CDR3 reads TGTGCCAGCAGCACACAGGGCCCTCCAAACATTCAGTACTTC. Full variable domain (rest looked up from reference TRBV7-2 and TRBJ2-4): GAGVSQSPSNKVTEKGKDVELRCDPISGHTALYWYRQSLGQGLEFLIYFQGNSAPDKSGLPSDRFSAERTGGSVSTLTIQRTQQEDSAVYLCASSTQGPPNIQYFGAGTRLSVL.

The rearrangement joins TRBV7-3 to TRBJ2-1, with TRBD2 matching 11 bases. Germline CDR1 and CDR2: SGHTA and FQGTGA. Germline trimming cut 7 bases from V and 3 bases from J; bases unmatched to any gene: 5. The CDR3 has 15 residues. The CDR3 DNA reads as TGTGCCAGCAAGACTAGCGGGGACCTCTACAATGAGCAGTTCTTC. It specifies CASKTSGDLYNEQFF.

This clone has a handful of counts. The chain recombines TRBV27 with TRBJ2-1; tentative D call: TRBD1 (6 bases). V was clipped by 2 bases and J by 0 bases, with 14 bases between them. This CDR3 has 17 amino acids. Germline assignment: CDR1 MNHEY and CDR2 SMNVEV (reference sequence). CDR3 sequence (DNA): TGTGCCAGCAGTTTACATCCGGACAGCAACTCCTACAATGAGCAGTTCTTC. Protein: CASSLHPDSNSYNEQFF.

The genes are TRBV5-6 and TRBJ2-1, with 7 bases that match TRBD2. V was pared by 4 bases and J by 2 bases, with 9 bases of the junction left unmatched. CDR1 and CDR2 (germline): SGHDT, YYEEEE. This CDR3 contains 16 residues. CDR3 DNA: TGTGCCAGCAGCCTTTTCCTCGGGGGGACCTACAATGAGCAGTTCTTC. It translates to CASSLFLGGTYNEQFF.

The rearrangement uses TRBV11-2 and TRBJ1-2; 8 bases match TRBD1. The CDR3 is 13 residues long. V shed 1 base and J 7 bases; nucleotides not matched to a gene: 2. Germline values: CDR1 SGHAT, CDR2 FQNNGV. DNA for the CDR3: TGTGCCAGCAGCTTAGGGACAGGGAGTGGCTACACCTTC. Its translation: CASSLGTGSGYTF. The entire variable domain, with the rest obtained from reference TRBV11-2 and TRBJ1-2, is as follows: EAGVAQSPRYKIIEKRQSVAFWCNPISGHATLYWYQQILGQGPKLLIQFQNNGVVDDSQLPKDRFSAERLKGVDSTLKIQPAKLEDSAVYLCASSLGTGSGYTFGSGTRLTVV.

This clone occurred once. V is TRBV2 and J is TRBJ1-5, with TRBD1 matching 7 bases. The CDR3 totals 14 residues. Germline V gene sequence: CDR1 SNHLY, CDR2 FYNNEI. Losses at the gene ends were 4 bases for V and 2 bases for J; bases not matched to a gene: 2. The CDR3 reads CASSGQGGNQPQHF. CDR3 nucleotides: TGTGCCAGCAGTGGACAGGGCGGCAATCAGCCCCAGCATTTT. The variable domain in full, with the rest retrieved from reference TRBV2 and TRBJ1-5, is EPEVTQTPSHQVTQMGQEVILRCVPISNHLYFYWYRQILGQKVEFLVSFYNNEISEKSEIFDDQFSVERPDGSNFTLKIRSTKLEDSAMYFCASSGQGGNQPQHFGDGTRLSIL.